The entry below gives a single TCR beta chain sequence along with its context. Its antigen is unknown. This table comes from immunoSEQ multiplex PCR, and its TCRdb copy is limited to in-frame clones, with some not included. Found here are 200,000 to 250,000 clones, just over 85% of them singletons; the top ten hold approximately 2.9%. This specimen comes from a study of cytomegalovirus exposure and HLA in healthy donors. Study-level background: The same platform was used for the 120 validation repertoires and the approximately 670 first-cohort repertoires, a later analysis reported. Overall study results and limits: It was found in a later analysis that first-cohort TCR clusters tended to co-occur in the 100 to 150 validation repertoires. Altogether, 160 or so TCR beta chains were recorded as cytomegalovirus-associated.

The ends were cut back, 3 bases at V and 3 bases at J, with 15 bases in the middle. CDR1 and CDR2 from the germline V gene are LNHDA and SQIVND (reference sequence). CDR3 size: 16 residues. Specimen: PBMCs. The rearrangement links TRBV19 to TRBJ2-1; D perhaps matches TRBD2 (6 bases). The TCR was taken from a woman younger than 30 in good health and CMV-seronegative. In nucleotides, the CDR3 is TGTGCCAGTAGTATTTTTGGCCTAGCGAACTACAATGAGCAGTTCTTC. Translated, it gives CASSIFGLANYNEQFF.